This TCR beta chain was identified during a study of Ad26.COV2.S vaccination and SARS-CoV-2 variants. Treatment reported: some 20 received Ad26.COV2.S at low or high dose, single or two shots; several received placebo; per-sample allocation not given. Samples analyzed were those drawn on day 63 after the first vaccine or placebo injection. The CDR3 consists of 17 residues. Germline lookup yields CDR1 WSHSY and CDR2 SAAADI. V gave up 2 bases and J gave up 1 base, with 15 bases separating them. TCRdb keeps only in-frame clones here, not all; method: immunoSEQ multiplex PCR. The sample lists 250,000 to 300,000 clones; 87% were seen once.

This sequence was found in a person between 18 and 65 years old who received the Ad26.COV2.S COVID-19 vaccine or a placebo. Sequencing used peripheral blood, obtained in a trial of Ad26.COV2.S vaccine versus placebo. The chain joins TRBV10-2 to TRBJ1-5, with a possible D match to TRBD1 (5 bases). The CDR3 DNA follows: TGCGCCAGCAGTGAGGCCCGTGGCAGGGTCAGCAATCAGCCCCAGCATTTT. This gives the protein CASSEARGRVSNQPQHF.